This TCR beta chain was recorded in a study of blood T cell repertoires in COVID-19. As for the study in general: Sites in the United States, Italy and Spain provided acute and convalescent COVID-19 samples. The cDNA or gDNA used as material had been derived from T cells, B-cell-depleted T cells, or PBMCs.

The CDR3 spans 13 residues. Germline values: CDR1 SGHNT, CDR2 YYREEE (reference sequence). Trimming took off 0 bases at V and 5 bases at J, with 8 bases between the two ends. Per the original methods: Estimates of nucleated cell counts were drawn from the amplification of reference gene primers. Produced via immunoSEQ multiplex PCR; TCRdb's table is partial and in-frame only. V, J and clone size derive from that table, while D and trimming were established from the DNA sequence. The sample lists around 60,000 clones; 84% were seen once. The chain has TRBV5-4 and TRBJ1-2, with D unclear. This clonotype was obtained from a man aged 55 to 69 with COVID-19, enrolled during active disease. The sample comprised peripheral blood. The CDR3 region is CASSLDGPYGYTF. CDR3 nucleotide sequence: TGTGCCAGCAGCTTGGACGGTCCATATGGCTACACCTTC.